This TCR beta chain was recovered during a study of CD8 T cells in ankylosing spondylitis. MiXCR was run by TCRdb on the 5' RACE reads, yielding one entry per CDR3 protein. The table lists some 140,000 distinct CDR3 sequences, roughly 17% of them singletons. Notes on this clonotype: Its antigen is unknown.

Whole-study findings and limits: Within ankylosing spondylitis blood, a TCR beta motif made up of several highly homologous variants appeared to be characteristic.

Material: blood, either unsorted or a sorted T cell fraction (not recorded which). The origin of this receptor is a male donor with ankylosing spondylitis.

The CDR3 here is CASSSQGAEKLFF. CDR3 coding DNA: TGTGCCAGCAGTTCACAGGGGGCTGAGAAACTGTTTTTT. This chain links TRBV2 with TRBJ1-4; TRBD1 agrees at 9 bases. This CDR3 has 13 residues. With V trimmed by 5 bases and J by 11 bases, 6 bases remained unmatched. Germline loops: CDR1 SNHLY, CDR2 FYNNEI.